This record concerns one T cell receptor beta chain sequence. Its cognate antigen is unknown. cDNA molecules, individually, were tagged with unique molecular identifiers. TCRdb re-analysed the 5' RACE reads in MiXCR, keeping a single row per CDR3 protein. The sample consists of 40,000 to 55,000 distinct CDR3 sequences, more than 9% of them appearing once. The data were obtained in a study of early T cells in non-severe SARS-CoV-2 infection. This CDR3 comprises 11 residues. The V end was cut by 2 bases, the J end by 5 bases, with 4 bases between. CDR1 is WNHNN and CDR2 is SYGVQD in the germline V gene (reference sequence). General study points: A preference for anti-spike CD8 responses marked VDJdb matching, which missed private and CD4 specificities.

The origin of this receptor is an adult who was a healthcare worker with PCR-confirmed SARS-CoV-2 infection or an uninfected control (not recorded which). This chain joins TRBV10-1 and TRBJ2-7, with unresolved D. Sequenced sample: whole blood. The CDR3 reads CASSEANEQYF. The CDR3 DNA reads TGCGCCAGCAGTGAGGCCAACGAGCAGTACTTC.